The 2 T cell receptor beta chains reported below all come from one sample, sequenced in a study of T-cell memory formation after mild COVID-19. One entry per CDR3 protein, called by TCRdb with MiXCR from the 5' RACE reads. This table has just under 550,000 distinct CDR3 sequences, roughly 20% appearing once. The sequenced sample consisted of PBMCs or a T cell subset sorted from them (not recorded which). These receptors were obtained from an adult woman who had mild COVID-19 (a few samples of this study predate the infection). Cell type and time point are not known.

This clonotype was picked up a small number of times. The chain couples TRBV24-1 to TRBJ2-1; TRBD2 agrees at 9 bases. CDR3 length equals 14 residues. The V segment lost 8 bases and the J segment 2 bases; nucleotides outside the gene matches: 3. CDR1 KGHDR and CDR2 SFDVKD come from the germline V gene. Here the CDR3 reads CATNGGRAYNEQFF. DNA of the CDR3: TGTGCCACCAACGGCGGGAGGGCCTACAATGAGCAGTTCTTC.

The V gene is TRBV5-1, the J gene TRBJ2-3, with 9 nucleotides matching TRBD2. This CDR3 has 15 amino acids. Germline V lookup: CDR1 SGHRS, CDR2 YFSETQ. V dropped 0 bases and J dropped 6; count of bases not matched to a gene: 5. The CDR3 here is CASSLGLAAWDTQYF. CDR3 coding DNA: TGCGCCAGCAGCTTGGGACTAGCGGCTTGGGATACGCAGTATTTT.